The clone carrying this T cell receptor (beta chain) has ten or more counts. The antigen is undetermined. Time point denoted: patch test 1, 2 weeks after DPC sensitization. Regarding treatment: therapeutic diphenylcyclopropenone sensitization with weekly scalp DPC. People who gave samples had alopecia, were 18 to 70 years old, and were suitable for DPC. The record originates from a study of human T cells and chemical hapten exposure. TCRdb reprocessed the RACE reads with MiXCR, giving one entry per CDR3 protein. The table lists about 57,000 distinct CDR3 sequences, about 9.3% of them singletons. Points from the study as a whole: Having alopecia, donors may respond immunologically unlike healthy people.

In germline, CDR1 is SGHAT, CDR2 FQNNGV. The ends were cut back, 5 bases at V and 3 bases at J, with 4 bases in the middle. The CDR3 extends over 11 amino acids. The chain joins TRBV11-2 to TRBJ1-1; no clear D gene. Sequenced material: whole blood, taken in connection with sensitization to the hapten diphenylcyclopropenone (DPC). The TCR comes from a woman aged 40 to 50 with alopecia areata. Some clones in this sample may be carry-over from other donors' samples. The DNA for the CDR3 is TGTGCCAGCAGCGCCCACACTGAAGCTTTCTTT. Translated: CASSAHTEAFF.